This entry lists 17 T cell receptor beta chains sequenced from one sample in a study of regulatory T cells in long-lasting Graves disease. As for time point: newly diagnosed GD, antithyroid drugs for less than 3 months. With RNA extracted from PBMCs as input, the TCR library was made. HTBI primers from iRepertoire and Arm-PCR of CDR3 regions yielded the TCR beta libraries. TCRdb processed the multiplex PCR reads anew with MiXCR; each CDR3 protein has one entry. The sample contains hundreds of thousands of distinct CDR3 sequences, about 15% of which appear only once. This same sample was also part of a study on T cells in Graves' hyperthyroidism and ophthalmopathy.

Sequenced material: peripheral blood mononuclear cells (PBMCs), taken at new diagnosis, from a patient treated with antithyroid drugs. These receptors were taken from a woman between 40 and 50 years old with Graves disease.

This clonotype came up a few times. This rearrangement joins TRBV25-1 to TRBJ1-5; D ambiguous. The germline CDR1 and CDR2 sequences are MGHDK and SYGVNS. This CDR3 is built from 18 residues. Trimming cost V 2 bases and J 0 bases, with 17 bases left between them. The CDR3 loop is CASSEPPRTSNSNQPQHF. CDR3 bases: TGTGCCAGCAGTGAACCCCCCCGGACTTCGAATAGCAATCAGCCCCAGCATTTT.

This clonotype was observed many times. This chain joins TRBV20-1 and TRBJ2-3; 7 bases fit TRBD1. Germline V gene lookup returns CDR1 DFQATT and CDR2 SNEGSKA (reference sequence). The CDR3 has 14 residues. J gave up 0 bases and V 4 bases, and 4 bases lay outside the gene matches. CDR3 residues: CSATGQASTDTQYF. The CDR3 nucleotides are TGCAGTGCTACCGGACAGGCCAGCACAGATACGCAGTATTTT.

In its sample, this clonotype was seen many times. V usage is TRBV2 and J usage is TRBJ1-4, with TRBD1 matching over 9 bases. Germline V lookup: CDR1 SNHLY, CDR2 FYNNEI. The CDR3 is 13 amino acids. Losses at the gene ends were 6 bases for V and 7 bases for J; bases not matched to a gene: 3. DNA for the CDR3: TGTGCCAGCAGACTGACAGGGGGTGAAAAACTGTTTTTT. The encoded protein is CASRLTGGEKLFF.

A few counts support this clonotype. J is TRBJ2-1 and V is TRBV9; 11 nucleotides align to TRBD2. With 0 bases clipped from V and 7 bases from J, the junction kept 15 bases outside the gene matches. The CDR3 is 19 residues long. Germline CDR1 reads SGDLS; CDR2 reads YYNGEE. CDR3 loop: CASSVGPTGRSSGRNEQFF. In DNA form, the CDR3 reads TGTGCCAGCAGCGTAGGCCCGACAGGGAGGTCTAGCGGGAGGAATGAGCAGTTCTTC.

The sample holds many counts of this clonotype. V gene TRBV5-1 combines with J gene TRBJ2-7, with D tentatively TRBD2 (6 bases). CDR1 SGHRS and CDR2 YFSETQ come from the germline V gene. CDR3 size: 14 residues. Trimming took 4 bases from V and 0 from J, leaving 11 bases between them. The CDR3 region is CASSPDGSSYEQYF. The CDR3 DNA follows: TGCGCCAGCAGCCCGGACGGGAGCTCCTACGAGCAGTACTTC.

Notes on this clonotype: Given a much more abundant clone one base away, this may be a read error. The rearrangement uses TRBV5-1 and TRBJ2-7, with 10 positions matching TRBD1. The germline V gene encodes CDR1 SGHRS and CDR2 YFSETQ. This CDR3 comprises 19 residues. This chain's CDR3 is CSSSLVGTGEPKEIYEQYF. In DNA form, the CDR3 reads TGCTCCAGCAGCTTGGTCGGGACAGGGGAACCCAAAGAAATCTACGAGCAGTACTTC.

Many counts were recorded for this clonotype. The genes are TRBV3-1 and TRBJ2-3; possibly TRBD2 for D (6 bases). V was shortened by 4 bases and J by 7 bases, with 21 bases between the two germline ends. The germline gives CDR1 LGHDT, CDR2 YNNKEL (reference sequence). The CDR3 contains 16 residues. The CDR3 DNA follows: TGTGCCAGCAGCCTCGGCCCGGGGACTCTTGGGTATACGCAGTATTTT. This sequence encodes CASSLGPGTLGYTQYF.

This clonotype was found many times. V gene TRBV6-1 combines with J gene TRBJ2-7; the D gene is possibly TRBD1 (6 bases). Trimming cost V 1 base and J 2 bases, with 15 bases left between them. The CDR3 is 16 residues long. Per germline, CDR1 MNHNS and CDR2 SASEGT. The CDR3 spells CASSEDYRVKAYEQYF. The CDR3 DNA reads TGTGCCAGCAGTGAAGACTACAGGGTAAAAGCCTACGAGCAGTACTTC.

The V call is TRBV13, the J call TRBJ2-1; either TRBD1 or TRBD2 may supply D (5 bases each). Per germline, CDR1 PRHDT and CDR2 FYEKMQ (reference sequence). The CDR3 loop spans 13 amino acids. V lost 1 base to trimming and J lost 10 bases, with 11 bases between them. This CDR3 is CASSLARGVEQFF. The CDR3, as DNA: TGTGCCAGCAGCTTAGCCAGAGGGGTAGAGCAGTTCTTC. The full variable domain, with the rest looked up from reference TRBV13 and TRBJ2-1, is AAGVIQSPRHLIKEKRETATLKCYPIPRHDTVYWYQQGPGQDPQFLISFYEKMQSDKGSIPDRFSAQQFSDYHSELNMSSLELGDSALYFCASSLARGVEQFFGPGTRLTVL.

This clonotype was detected many times. CDR3 in DNA: TGTGCCAGCAGCTTACCCACAGGGAACTATGGCTACACCTTC. Protein: CASSLPTGNYGYTF. This chain connects TRBV11-3 to TRBJ1-2; D possibly corresponds to TRBD1 (6 bases). CDR3 length: 14 residues. The V and J ends lost 2 bases and 2 bases respectively, with 9 bases between them. Germline V gene sequence: CDR1 SGHNT, CDR2 YENEEA.

In this sample, this clonotype turned up a few times. This rearrangement joins TRBV24-1 to TRBJ2-3; 10 bases match TRBD1. The germline gives CDR1 KGHDR, CDR2 SFDVKD. The CDR3 is made up of 17 amino acids. The V gene end was trimmed by 3 bases and the J gene end by 0 bases; junction bases not matched to a gene: 5. The CDR3 reads CATSDIPGQGSTDTQYF. The CDR3 DNA is TGTGCCACCAGTGATATCCCGGGACAGGGGAGCACAGATACGCAGTATTTT.

This rearrangement joins TRBV7-8 to TRBJ2-3, with TRBD1 as a possible D gene (5 bases). The V gene lost 2 bases and the J gene lost 4 bases, with 13 bases spanning the gap. CDR3 length equals 15 residues. Germline V gene sequence: CDR1 SGHVS, CDR2 FQNEAQ. The CDR3 nucleotides are TGTGCCAGCAGCTTATTCGCCGCACAGGCAGATACGCAGTATTTT. It translates to CASSLFAAQADTQYF.

In DNA, the CDR3 is TGCAGTGCTAGGGGAGTCTCTGGAAACACCATATATTTT. Encoded protein: CSARGVSGNTIYF. The V gene is TRBV20-1, the J gene TRBJ1-3, with unresolved D. The CDR3 loop spans 13 amino acids. V gave up 3 bases and J gave up 0 bases, with 6 bases separating them. The germline V gene has CDR1 DFQATT and CDR2 SNEGSKA (reference sequence).

Ten or more counts support this clonotype. V is TRBV12-3 or TRBV12-4 and J is TRBJ1-2; unclear D gene. The CDR3 is made up of 13 amino acids. Trimming shortened V by 3 bases and J by 2 bases, and 7 bases separated the two germline ends. The CDR3 nucleotides are TGTGCCAGCAGTTTGCCAGGCAACTATGGCTACACCTTC. Its protein is CASSLPGNYGYTF.

This clonotype was detected a few times. This chain links TRBV20-1 with TRBJ2-7; the match to TRBD1 covers 9 bases. Germline assignment: CDR1 DFQATT and CDR2 SNEGSKA (reference sequence). The ends lost 5 bases at V and 3 bases at J; junction bases unmatched: 8. The CDR3 totals 14 residues. This chain's CDR3 is CSAAGTGRGYEQYF. In nucleotides, the CDR3 is TGCAGTGCTGCCGGGACAGGGCGCGGCTACGAGCAGTACTTC.

This clonotype was observed many times. V usage is TRBV7-3 and J usage is TRBJ2-5; D gene unclear. Germline V CDR1 and CDR2: SGHTA, FQGTGA. There are 13 residues in the CDR3. Trimming shortened V by 6 bases and J by 4 bases, and 12 bases separated the two germline ends. Written as DNA, the CDR3 is TGTGCCAGCAGTACTAATAGGAGAGAGACCCAGTACTTC. Translated, it gives CASSTNRRETQYF. The entire variable domain, with the rest obtained from reference TRBV7-3 and TRBJ2-5, is as follows: GAGVSQTPSNKVTEKGKYVELRCDPISGHTALYWYRQSLGQGPEFLIYFQGTGAADDSGLPNDRFFAVRPEGSVSTLKIQRTERGDSAVYLCASSTNRRETQYFGPGTRLLVL.

In this sample, this clonotype turned up many times. The gene calls are TRBV7-3 and TRBJ2-3; D uncertain. The V gene lost 4 bases and the J gene lost 4 bases, with 12 bases spanning the gap. The CDR3 sequence is 14 residues long. The germline V gene encodes CDR1 SGHTA and CDR2 FQGTGA. The CDR3 region is CASSSFVMSDTQYF. The CDR3 nucleotides read TGTGCCAGCAGCTCTTTTGTCATGTCAGATACGCAGTATTTT.